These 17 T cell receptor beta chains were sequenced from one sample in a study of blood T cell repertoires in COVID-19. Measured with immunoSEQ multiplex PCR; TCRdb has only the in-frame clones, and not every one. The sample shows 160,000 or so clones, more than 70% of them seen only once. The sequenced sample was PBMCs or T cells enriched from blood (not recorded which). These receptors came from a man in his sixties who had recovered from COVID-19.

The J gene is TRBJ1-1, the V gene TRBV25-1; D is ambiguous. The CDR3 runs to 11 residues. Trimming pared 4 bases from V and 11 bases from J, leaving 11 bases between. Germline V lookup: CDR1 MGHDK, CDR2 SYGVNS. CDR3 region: CASSAGLQAFF. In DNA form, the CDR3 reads TGTGCCAGCAGTGCCGGACTTCAGGCTTTCTTT.

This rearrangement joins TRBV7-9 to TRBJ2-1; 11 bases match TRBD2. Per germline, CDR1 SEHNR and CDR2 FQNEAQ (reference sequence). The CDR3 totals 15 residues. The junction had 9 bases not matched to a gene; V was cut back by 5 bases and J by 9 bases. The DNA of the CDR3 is TGTGCCAGCAGCCTCCTAGCGGGGGGCAGAGGTGAGCAGTTCTTC. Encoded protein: CASSLLAGGRGEQFF.

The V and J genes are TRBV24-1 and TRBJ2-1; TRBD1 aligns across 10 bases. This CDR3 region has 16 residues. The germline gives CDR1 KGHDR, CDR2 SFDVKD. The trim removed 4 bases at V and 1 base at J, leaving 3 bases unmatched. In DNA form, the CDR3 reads TGTGCCACCAGTGACTCGGGACAGGGGTCCTACAATGAGCAGTTCTTC. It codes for CATSDSGQGSYNEQFF.

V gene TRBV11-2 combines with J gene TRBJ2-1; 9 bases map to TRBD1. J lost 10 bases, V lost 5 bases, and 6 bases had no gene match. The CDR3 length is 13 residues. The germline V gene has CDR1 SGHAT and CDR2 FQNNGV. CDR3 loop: CASSPEDRGEQFF. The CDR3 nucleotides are TGTGCCAGCAGCCCGGAGGACAGGGGCGAGCAGTTCTTC. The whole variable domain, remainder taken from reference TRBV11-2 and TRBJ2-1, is EAGVAQSPRYKIIEKRQSVAFWCNPISGHATLYWYQQILGQGPKLLIQFQNNGVVDDSQLPKDRFSAERLKGVDSTLKIQPAKLEDSAVYLCASSPEDRGEQFFGPGTRLTVL.

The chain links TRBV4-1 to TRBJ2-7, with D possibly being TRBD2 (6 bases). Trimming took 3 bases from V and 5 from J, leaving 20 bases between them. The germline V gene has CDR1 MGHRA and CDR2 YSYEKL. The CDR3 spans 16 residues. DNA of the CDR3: TGCGCCAGCAGCCACCCGAGTACTTGGACTATGGACGAGCAGTACTTC. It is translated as CASSHPSTWTMDEQYF.

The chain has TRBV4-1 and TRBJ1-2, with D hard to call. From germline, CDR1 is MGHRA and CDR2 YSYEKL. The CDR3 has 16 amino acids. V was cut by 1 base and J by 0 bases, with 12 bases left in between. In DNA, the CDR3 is TGCGCCAGCAGCCAAGTTCGGGGAATGGCTAACTATGGCTACACCTTC. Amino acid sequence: CASSQVRGMANYGYTF.

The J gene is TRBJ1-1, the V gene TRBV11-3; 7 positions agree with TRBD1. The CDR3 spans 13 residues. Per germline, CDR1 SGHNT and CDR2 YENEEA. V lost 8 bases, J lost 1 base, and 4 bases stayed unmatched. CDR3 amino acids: CASAGGRNTEAFF. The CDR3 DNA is TGTGCCAGCGCAGGGGGGCGGAACACTGAAGCTTTCTTT.

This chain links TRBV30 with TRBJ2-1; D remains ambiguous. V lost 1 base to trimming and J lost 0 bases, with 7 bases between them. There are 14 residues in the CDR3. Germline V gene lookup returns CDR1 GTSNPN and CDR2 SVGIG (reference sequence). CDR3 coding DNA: TGTGCCTGGAGTGGGTTAGCCTCCTACAATGAGCAGTTCTTC. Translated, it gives CAWSGLASYNEQFF.

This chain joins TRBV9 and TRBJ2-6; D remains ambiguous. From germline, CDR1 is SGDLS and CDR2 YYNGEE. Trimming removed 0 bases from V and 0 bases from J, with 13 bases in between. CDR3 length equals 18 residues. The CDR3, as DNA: TGTGCCAGCAGCGTAGGGGCAGCCGTAGGCTCTGGGGCCAACGTCCTGACTTTC. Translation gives CASSVGAAVGSGANVLTF.

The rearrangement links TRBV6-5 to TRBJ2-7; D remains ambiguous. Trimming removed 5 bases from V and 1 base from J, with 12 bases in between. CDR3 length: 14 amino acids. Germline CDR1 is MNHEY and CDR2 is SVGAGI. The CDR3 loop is CASSTHGSSYEQYF. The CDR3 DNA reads TGTGCCAGCAGTACGCACGGGTCTTCCTACGAGCAGTACTTC.

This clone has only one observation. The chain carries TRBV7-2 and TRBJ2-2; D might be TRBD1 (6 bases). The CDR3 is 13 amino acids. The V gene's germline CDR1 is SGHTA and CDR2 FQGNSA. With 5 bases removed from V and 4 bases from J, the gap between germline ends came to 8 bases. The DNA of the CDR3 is TGTGCCAGCAGCCTGGACAGCACCGGGGAGCTGTTTTTT. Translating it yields CASSLDSTGELFF.

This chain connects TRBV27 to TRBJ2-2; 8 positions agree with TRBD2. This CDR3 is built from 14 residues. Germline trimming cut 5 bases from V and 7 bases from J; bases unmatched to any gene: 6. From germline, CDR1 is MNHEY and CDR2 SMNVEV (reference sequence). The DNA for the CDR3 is TGTGCCAGCAGTCTGGGACTAGTTGTCGGGGAGCTGTTTTTT. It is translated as CASSLGLVVGELFF.

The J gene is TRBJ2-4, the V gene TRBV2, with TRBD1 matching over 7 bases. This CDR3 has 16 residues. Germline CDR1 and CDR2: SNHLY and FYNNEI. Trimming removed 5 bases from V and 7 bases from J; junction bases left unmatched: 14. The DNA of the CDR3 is TGTGCCAGCAGTCCATCATCGGACAGGCTCGGGAACATTCAGTACTTC. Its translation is CASSPSSDRLGNIQYF.

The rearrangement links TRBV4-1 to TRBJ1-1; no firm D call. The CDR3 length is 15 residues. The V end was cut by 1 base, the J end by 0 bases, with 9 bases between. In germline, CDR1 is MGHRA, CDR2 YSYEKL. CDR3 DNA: TGCGCCAGCAGCCAAGTTGGGCTCATGAACACTGAAGCTTTCTTT. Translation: CASSQVGLMNTEAFF.

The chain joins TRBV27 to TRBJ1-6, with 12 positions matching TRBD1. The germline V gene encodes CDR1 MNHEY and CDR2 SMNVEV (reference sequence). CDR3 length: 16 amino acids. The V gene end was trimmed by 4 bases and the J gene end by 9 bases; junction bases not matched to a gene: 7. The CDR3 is CASSSPGQGASSPLHF. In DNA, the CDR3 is TGTGCCAGCAGTTCGCCGGGACAGGGGGCTAGTTCACCCCTCCACTTT.

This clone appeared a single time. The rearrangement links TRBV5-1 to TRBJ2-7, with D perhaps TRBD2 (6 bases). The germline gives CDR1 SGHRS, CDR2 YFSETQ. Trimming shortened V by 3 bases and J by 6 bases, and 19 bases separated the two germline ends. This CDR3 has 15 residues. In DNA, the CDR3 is TGCGCCAGCAGCTCCGGGACTGTCGCGGGGCTCGAGCAGTACTTC. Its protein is CASSSGTVAGLEQYF. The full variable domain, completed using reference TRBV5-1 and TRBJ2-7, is KAGVTQTPRYLIKTRGQQVTLSCSPISGHRSVSWYQQTPGQGLQFLFEYFSETQRNKGNFPGRFSGRQFSNSRSEMNVSTLELGDSALYLCASSSGTVAGLEQYFGPGTRLTVT.

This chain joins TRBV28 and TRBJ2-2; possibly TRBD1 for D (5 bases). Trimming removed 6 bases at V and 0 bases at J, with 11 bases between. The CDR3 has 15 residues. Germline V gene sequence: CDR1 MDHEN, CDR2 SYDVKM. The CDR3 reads CASSRQSANTGELFF. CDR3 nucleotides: TGTGCCAGCAGCCGACAGAGCGCGAACACCGGGGAGCTGTTTTTT. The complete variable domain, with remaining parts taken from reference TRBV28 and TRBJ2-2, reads DVKVTQSSRYLVKRTGEKVFLECVQDMDHENMFWYRQDPGLGLRLIYFSYDVKMKEKGDIPEGYSVSREKKERFSLILESASTNQTSMYLCASSRQSANTGELFFGEGSRLTVL.